These 23 T cell receptor beta chains came from one sample sequenced in a study of early T cells in non-severe SARS-CoV-2 infection. TCRdb ran MiXCR on the 5' RACE reads and lists one entry per CDR3 protein. Of tens of thousands of distinct CDR3 sequences listed, 15% to 18% are singletons. Source material: whole blood. These receptors all stem from an adult who was a healthcare worker with PCR-confirmed SARS-CoV-2 infection or an uninfected control (not recorded which).

This clonotype has more than one count but fewer than ten. The chain is built from TRBV12-3 or TRBV12-4 and TRBJ1-5; D gene unclear. Trimming took off 1 base at V and 5 bases at J, with 0 bases between the two ends. This CDR3 contains 11 residues. The CDR3 bases are TGTGCCAGCAGTTTAGATCAGCCCCAGCATTTT. It specifies CASSLDQPQHF.

This clonotype was counted once. This may stem from a read error, because a much larger clone lies one nucleotide away. The V and J genes are TRBV5-5 and TRBJ1-2; no clear D. This CDR3 comprises 13 residues. Germline-derived CDR1 and CDR2 are SGHKS and YYEKEE (reference sequence). CDR3: CASSTSVSYGYAF. The CDR3 coding sequence is TGTGCCAGCAGTACTTCCGTGAGCTATGGCTACGCCTTC.

This clonotype was seen only a few times. The CDR3: CSARDPGLAGSSTGELFF. CDR3 bases: TGCAGTGCTAGAGATCCCGGACTAGCGGGATCAAGCACCGGGGAGCTGTTTTTT. The rearrangement joins TRBV20-1 to TRBJ2-2, with 12 bases lining up with TRBD2. Unmatched junction bases numbered 9, after V lost 0 bases and J lost 4 bases. This CDR3 is 18 amino acids long. Germline CDR1 is DFQATT and CDR2 is SNEGSKA (reference sequence).

CDR3 sequence reads: CASSDHGTGHNEQFF. As DNA, the CDR3 is TGCGCCAGCAGTGACCACGGGACAGGTCACAATGAGCAGTTCTTC. The chain couples TRBV10-1 to TRBJ2-1; 8 nucleotides align to TRBD1. Trimming removed 3 bases from V and 5 bases from J; junction bases left unmatched: 6. There are 15 residues in the CDR3. Germline-derived CDR1 and CDR2 are WNHNN and SYGVQD (reference sequence).

The gene calls are TRBV20-1 and TRBJ2-5; 15 nucleotides match TRBD2. The V gene's germline CDR1 is DFQATT and CDR2 SNEGSKA (reference sequence). There are 17 residues in the CDR3. J gave up 5 bases and V 4 bases, and 11 bases lay outside the gene matches. The CDR3 loop reads CSANKGTSGRMRETQYF. The CDR3 nucleotides read TGCAGTGCTAATAAGGGGACTAGCGGGAGGATGAGGGAGACCCAGTACTTC.

This clonotype was found a few times. V is TRBV6-2 or TRBV6-3 and J is TRBJ1-5; D remains ambiguous. In germline, CDR1 is MNHEY, CDR2 SVGEGT. The CDR3 runs to 15 residues. The ends were cut back, 3 bases at V and 2 bases at J, with 11 bases in the middle. CDR3 bases: TGTGCCAGCAGTTATACCCCCGCAGGCAATCAGCCCCAGCATTTT. This gives the protein CASSYTPAGNQPQHF.

The sample holds one count of this clonotype. The rearrangement joins TRBV28 to TRBJ1-1, with D hard to call. CDR3 size: 11 residues. Germline loops: CDR1 MDHEN, CDR2 SYDVKM. Trimming removed 10 bases from V and 3 bases from J, with 9 bases in between. CDR3 in amino acids: CATSGYTEAFF. The CDR3 coding sequence is TGTGCCACGTCGGGGTACACTGAAGCTTTCTTT. Using reference TRBV28 and TRBJ1-1 for the parts outside the CDR3, the full variable domain is DVKVTQSSRYLVKRTGEKVFLECVQDMDHENMFWYRQDPGLGLRLIYFSYDVKMKEKGDIPEGYSVSREKKERFSLILESASTNQTSMYLCATSGYTEAFFGQGTRLTVV.

This chain joins TRBV21-1 and TRBJ1-1; the table's TRBD1 call for D was not verified on the DNA. TRBV21-1 is shown as a pseudogene. The CDR3 is 11 amino acids. CDR3 loop: CACPGRCEAFF. DNA for the CDR3: TGTGCCTGCCCCGGACGGTGTGAAGCTTTCTTT.

The chain recombines TRBV12-3 or TRBV12-4 with TRBJ2-3; D may match TRBD1 or TRBD2 (5 bases each). Deletions cut 5 bases from V and 5 bases from J, with 11 bases between. The CDR3 has 13 residues. Written as DNA, the CDR3 is TGTGCCAGCAGTCCCGGGACGGGAGATACGCAGTATTTT. Translated, it gives CASSPGTGDTQYF.

The chain is built from TRBV5-4 and TRBJ2-2, with D possibly TRBD1 on 6 matching bases. Germline loops: CDR1 SGHNT, CDR2 YYREEE (reference sequence). V shed 4 bases and J shed 0 bases, with 16 bases lying between them. The CDR3 runs 17 residues. The CDR3 loop reads CASSPTTGLANTGELFF. The CDR3 DNA reads TGTGCCAGCAGCCCTACCACAGGGCTCGCGAACACCGGGGAGCTGTTTTTT.

Many counts were recorded for this clonotype. The CDR3 spells CSVGTGANYGYTF. The CDR3 region has the DNA TGCAGCGTGGGGACAGGAGCTAACTATGGCTACACCTTC. The V call is TRBV29-1, the J call TRBJ1-2, with 8 bases identical to TRBD1. Germline V lookup: CDR1 SQVTM, CDR2 ANQGSEA. Trimming at V came to 6 bases and at J to 0 bases, leaving 3 bases not matched to a gene. This CDR3 is built from 13 residues. The whole variable domain, remainder taken from reference TRBV29-1 and TRBJ1-2, is SAVISQKPSRDICQRGTSLTIQCQVDSQVTMMFWYRQQPGQSLTLIATANQGSEATYESGFVIDKFPISRPNLTFSTLTVSNMSPEDSSIYLCSVGTGANYGYTFGSGTRLTVV.

This clonotype was picked up a small number of times. V is TRBV19 and J is TRBJ2-1; TRBD2 matches at 9 bases. The CDR3 is made up of 16 amino acids. After removal of 1 base from V and 2 bases from J, the junction contained 3 bases not matched to a gene. The germline V gene has CDR1 LNHDA and CDR2 SQIVND (reference sequence). The CDR3: CASSIASGNPYNEQFF. The CDR3 DNA is TGTGCCAGTAGTATAGCTAGCGGGAACCCCTACAATGAGCAGTTCTTC. The full variable domain, its missing parts supplied by reference TRBV19 and TRBJ2-1, is DGGITQSPKYLFRKEGQNVTLSCEQNLNHDAMYWYRQDPGQGLRLIYYSQIVNDFQKGDIAEGYSVSREKKESFPLTVTSAQKNPTAFYLCASSIASGNPYNEQFFGPGTRLTVL.

The chain uses TRBV7-9 and TRBJ2-3; 11 nucleotides align to TRBD1. The CDR3 sequence is 16 residues long. The germline V gene has CDR1 SEHNR and CDR2 FQNEAQ (reference sequence). V trimming: 3 bases; J trimming: 3 bases; junction bases outside the gene matches: 5. The CDR3 loop is CASSFWDRGTTDTQYF. The CDR3, as DNA: TGTGCCAGCAGCTTCTGGGACAGGGGGACGACAGATACGCAGTATTTT.

There are many counts of this clonotype. This chain connects TRBV12-3 or TRBV12-4 to TRBJ1-5, with D unresolved. Trimming shortened V by 8 bases and J by 6 bases, and 11 bases separated the two germline ends. This CDR3 is built from 12 residues. The CDR3 sequence: CASGSGGQPQHF. CDR3 bases: TGTGCCAGCGGAAGCGGCGGTCAGCCCCAGCATTTT.

This clonotype was recorded at least ten times. The V call is TRBV19, the J call TRBJ1-5; perhaps TRBD1 as D (5 bases). CDR3 length equals 16 residues. Germline lookup yields CDR1 LNHDA and CDR2 SQIVND (reference sequence). V was shortened by 4 bases and J by 0 bases, with 13 bases between the two germline ends. The DNA of the CDR3 is TGTGCCAGTAGTACAAGACAGCGGACTAGCAATCAGCCCCAGCATTTT. It translates to CASSTRQRTSNQPQHF.

Ten or more counts support this clonotype. The V call is TRBV14, the J call TRBJ1-2; the D gene is possibly TRBD1 (5 bases). V lost 9 bases to trimming and J lost 8 bases, with 16 bases between them. This CDR3 spans 12 amino acids. Germline assignment: CDR1 SGHDN and CDR2 FVKESK. The CDR3 spells CARRGLRGGYTF. The CDR3 DNA sequence: TGTGCCAGGAGGGGCCTTCGAGGGGGCTACACCTTC. The variable domain in full, with the rest retrieved from reference TRBV14 and TRBJ1-2, is EAGVTQFPSHSVIEKGQTVTLRCDPISGHDNLYWYRRVMGKEIKFLLHFVKESKQDESGMPNNRFLAERTGGTYSTLKVQPAELEDSGVYFCARRGLRGGYTFGSGTRLTVV.

This chain joins TRBV3-1 and TRBJ1-6, with 8 positions matching TRBD1. The germline V gene has CDR1 LGHDT and CDR2 YNNKEL (reference sequence). This CDR3 is built from 15 residues. Trimming cost V 1 base and J 7 bases; bases outside gene matches: 3. For the CDR3, the DNA is TGTGCCAGCAGCCAAGCCCCAGGGGGCAATTCACCCCTCCACTTT. Encoded protein: CASSQAPGGNSPLHF.

There are a few counts of this clonotype. This sequence joins TRBV29-1 and TRBJ2-7; maybe TRBD2 (7 bases). Germline CDR1 and CDR2: SQVTM and ANQGSEA. The CDR3 is 11 amino acids. The V end lost 4 bases, the J end lost 7 bases, and 11 bases lay between the germline ends. CDR3 DNA: TGCAGCGTTGGGGGGGGGCGAGAGCAGTACTTC. This gives the protein CSVGGGREQYF.

Ten or more counts support this clonotype. This chain joins TRBV28 and TRBJ1-5; D remains ambiguous. Trimming took 6 bases from V and 4 from J, leaving 7 bases between them. Germline assignment: CDR1 MDHEN and CDR2 SYDVKM. The CDR3 extends over 12 amino acids. CDR3 sequence: CASRGSNQPQHF. The CDR3 bases are TGTGCCAGCAGAGGATCTAATCAGCCCCAGCATTTT.

This clonotype came up a few times. The rearrangement uses TRBV29-1 and TRBJ2-7; D may correspond to TRBD1 or TRBD2 (7 bases each). Germline V gives CDR1 SQVTM, CDR2 ANQGSEA. The CDR3 covers 11 residues. The V end lost 3 bases, the J end lost 13 bases, and 16 bases lay between the germline ends. The CDR3 DNA is TGCAGCGTTGATGCCAGGGGGGGAAGATACTTC. This translates into CSVDARGGRYF.

This clonotype was seen ten or more times. The rearrangement uses TRBV7-3 and TRBJ2-6; the D is unclear. Germline V gene lookup returns CDR1 SGHTA and CDR2 FQGTGA. CDR3 size: 16 residues. V shed 5 bases and J shed 2 bases, with 13 bases lying between them. The CDR3, as DNA: TGTGCCAGCAGCATCATGTCACGGACTGGGGCCAACGTCCTGACTTTC. Translated: CASSIMSRTGANVLTF.

This clonotype was counted at least ten times. The rearrangement joins TRBV24-1 to TRBJ2-1; TRBD2 agrees at 7 bases. The CDR3 loop spans 13 amino acids. The V segment lost 5 bases and the J segment 4 bases; nucleotides outside the gene matches: 1. Germline values: CDR1 KGHDR, CDR2 SFDVKD. Here the CDR3 reads CATSVSGYNEQFF. CDR3 nucleotides: TGTGCCACCAGTGTTAGCGGGTACAATGAGCAGTTCTTC.

The chain is built from TRBV2 and TRBJ2-3; 9 bases are a match to TRBD1. J gave up 2 bases and V 6 bases, and 6 bases lay outside the gene matches. Germline values: CDR1 SNHLY, CDR2 FYNNEI. This CDR3 spans 15 amino acids. The chain's CDR3 is CASRSQGAPTDTQYF. The CDR3 DNA is TGTGCCAGCAGGTCACAGGGGGCCCCCACAGATACGCAGTATTTT.